This TCR beta chain was captured by sequencing in a study of identical twins. Trimming left V 0 bases short and J 7 bases short, with 9 bases between. The CDR3 is 13 amino acids. The V gene's germline CDR1 is LNHNV and CDR2 YYDKDF (reference sequence). A template switching step contributed a universal primer site, while unique molecular identifiers were present in the cDNA. One entry per CDR3 protein, called by TCRdb with MiXCR from the 5' RACE reads. The sample yields about 660,000 distinct CDR3 sequences, around 8.3% seen once. These sequences were also reported in another study, on yellow fever vaccine responses in identical twins.

This chain joins TRBV15 and TRBJ1-2, with D possibly TRBD1 on 5 matching bases. Input material: PBMCs. The receptor was isolated from a woman between 18 and 30 years old in good health. The CDR3 bases are TGTGCCACCAGCAGAGATCGGAGGGGTGGCTACACCTTC. Translation gives CATSRDRRGGYTF.